The entry that follows covers one T cell receptor (beta chain) sequence. Its antigen is unknown. Primers: 60 Vbeta forward and 13 Jbeta reverse. Here immunoSEQ multiplex PCR was the method, and the copy in TCRdb shows in-frame clones only, minus some. The data include around 140,000 clones; the top ten clones carry 0.9% to 1%. The V gene's germline CDR1 is WSHSY and CDR2 SAAADI. V lost 3 bases to trimming and J lost 8 bases, with 10 bases between them. This CDR3 region has 12 residues. The data are from a study of cytomegalovirus exposure and HLA in healthy donors. Study-wide points: Reports credit the classifier with highly specific, highly sensitive diagnosis of cytomegalovirus status. The authors enumerated some 170 TCR beta chains as linked to cytomegalovirus.

The clonotype was recovered from a male donor in good health and CMV-seronegative. The gene calls are TRBV10-2 and TRBJ1-2, with D unclear. Sequencing was carried out using PBMCs. CDR3 in amino acids: CASSEFQWGYTF. The DNA of the CDR3 is TGCGCCAGCAGTGAATTTCAGTGGGGCTACACCTTC.